A selection of T cell receptor beta chains follows, all from one sample in a study of blood T cell repertoires in COVID-19. Profiling relied on immunoSEQ multiplex PCR, and the TCRdb table lists in-frame clones only, not all of them. Here the sample spans about 210,000 clones, 65% to 90% being singletons. Material: peripheral blood. Receptors were obtained from a man in his forties or fifties who had recovered from COVID-19. CDR3s include the opening cysteine and the closing phenylalanine or tryptophan. A D gene is named only where the DNA matches it firmly. The listing skips clone size in some rows; elsewhere it reads once, few, many or a size class.

length	D	V	J	size	CDR3	DNA
13	TRBD1	TRBV11-2	TRBJ2-7	-	CASSSGTEYEQYF	TGTGCCAGCAGCTCCGGGACAGAGTACGAGCAGTACTTC
13	-	TRBV25-1	TRBJ1-2	few	CASSIGQGYGYTF	TGTGCCAGCAGTATTGGTCAGGGCTATGGCTACACCTTC
19	TRBD2	TRBV30	TRBJ2-1	-	CAWSVRLAGAPPQYNEQFF	TGTGCCTGGAGTGTACGTCTAGCGGGGGCCCCGCCTCAATACAATGAGCAGTTCTTC
15	TRBD2	TRBV5-1	TRBJ2-3	few	CASSSLAGGADTQYF	TGCGCCAGCAGCTCCTTAGCGGGAGGGGCAGATACGCAGTATTTT
15	TRBD2	TRBV7-2	TRBJ2-7	-	CASSLVRGALNEQYF	TGTGCCAGCAGCTTAGTGCGGGGGGCTTTAAACGAGCAGTACTTC
16	TRBD2	TRBV11-3	TRBJ2-3	-	CASSLGGGYAADTQYF	TGTGCCAGCAGCTTAGGCGGGGGATACGCTGCAGATACGCAGTATTTT
15	TRBD2	TRBV4-2	TRBJ2-3	-	CASSQDLAGGNTQYF	TGTGCCAGCAGCCAAGATCTGGCGGGGGGGAATACGCAGTATTTT
15	TRBD1	TRBV19	TRBJ1-1	few	CASSSRDRKNTEAFF	TGTGCCAGTAGTAGCCGGGACAGAAAGAACACTGAAGCTTTCTTT
13	TRBD1	TRBV3-1/TRBV3-2	TRBJ1-2	-	CASSLQGAVGYTF	TGTGCCAGCAGTCTACAGGGGGCGGTTGGCTACACCTTC
17	-	TRBV10-3	TRBJ1-2	-	CAISSGPGKFVNYGYTF	TGTGCCATCAGCTCCGGTCCAGGGAAGTTTGTTAACTATGGCTACACCTTC
15	TRBD1	TRBV7-8	TRBJ2-1	once	CASTQAGTGLNEQFF	TGTGCCAGCACCCAAGCCGGGACAGGGTTGAATGAGCAGTTCTTC
17	TRBD2	TRBV30	TRBJ2-1	-	CAWSVVLTAGGGNEQFF	TGTGCCTGGAGTGTAGTCCTTACAGCGGGAGGAGGCAATGAGCAGTTCTTC
16	TRBD2	TRBV5-4	TRBJ2-1	-	CASSFAWAGDYNEQFF	TGTGCCAGCAGCTTTGCTTGGGCGGGGGATTACAATGAGCAGTTCTTC
14	TRBD1	TRBV27	TRBJ1-1	-	CASSKQGPWTEAFF	TGTGCCAGCAGCAAACAGGGGCCGTGGACTGAAGCTTTCTTT
15	TRBD2	TRBV10-3	TRBJ2-3	-	CAISGTSANTDTQYF	TGTGCCATCAGTGGGACTAGCGCTAACACAGATACGCAGTATTTT
13	-	TRBV2	TRBJ2-7	-	CASRGEEVYEQYF	TGTGCCAGCAGAGGGGAAGAGGTCTACGAGCAGTACTTC
14	-	TRBV7-9	TRBJ2-3	-	CASSGGPRADTQYF	TGTGCCAGCAGCGGTGGACCGAGGGCAGATACGCAGTATTTT
13	TRBD2	TRBV6-5	TRBJ2-1	-	CASSMGLYNEQFF	TGTGCCAGCAGCATGGGACTATACAATGAGCAGTTCTTC
12	-	TRBV19	TRBJ2-2	-	CASSIIVGELFF	TGTGCCAGTAGTATCATAGTCGGGGAGCTGTTTTTT
15	TRBD1	TRBV3-1/TRBV3-2	TRBJ1-2	-	CASSLTGGSGYGYTF	TGTGCCAGCAGCCTTACAGGGGGCTCGGGCTATGGCTACACCTTC
18	TRBD1	TRBV5-5	TRBJ1-5	-	CASSLWDRDDSSNQPQHF	TGTGCCAGCAGCTTGTGGGACAGGGACGATAGTAGCAATCAGCCCCAGCATTTT
13	-	TRBV5-4	TRBJ2-7	-	CASSPRHNSEQYF	TGTGCCAGCAGCCCACGGCACAACAGCGAGCAGTACTTC